These T cell receptor beta chains were read from a single sample in a study of T-cell memory formation after mild COVID-19. TCRdb ran MiXCR on the 5' RACE reads and lists one entry per CDR3 protein. The top ten hold around 21% of the sample, which has about 270,000 distinct CDR3 sequences, 16% seen once. The sequenced sample was PBMCs or a T cell subset sorted from them (not recorded which). Every receptor here comes from a man between 18 and 29 years old who had mild COVID-19 (a few samples of this study predate the infection). Cell type and time point are not known. Both conserved end residues are part of each CDR3. A D gene is named only where the DNA matches it firmly. The size entry is marked missing in some rows and otherwise reads once, few, many or a size class.

clone_size	v_call	d_call	j_call	cdr3_aa	cdr3_nt
few	TRBV5-1	-	TRBJ2-3	CASSLGTGVGTGDTQYF	TGCGCCAGCAGCTTAGGGACTGGGGTGGGCACAGGAGATACGCAGTATTTT
-	TRBV7-2	-	TRBJ1-2	CASSGQSLPAGTWTDIYYGYTF	TGTGCCAGCAGTGGACAATCCCTGCCAGCCGGGACGTGGACGGACATTTACTATGGCTACACCTTC
-	TRBV28	TRBD2	TRBJ2-4	CASKRPLAENIQYF	TGTGCCAGCAAACGGCCCCTAGCGGAAAACATTCAGTACTTC
few	TRBV5-1	-	TRBJ1-4	CASSLRRGTNEKLFF	TGCGCCAGCAGCTTAAGAAGGGGAACTAATGAAAAACTGTTTTTT
-	TRBV4-1	-	TRBJ2-3	CASSQGWGVSVSTDTQYF	TGCGCCAGCAGCCAAGGGTGGGGGGTCTCTGTCAGCACAGATACGCAGTATTTT
-	TRBV6-6	-	TRBJ1-5	CASSQVPEGQPQHF	TGTGCCAGCAGTCAAGTCCCCGAGGGACAGCCCCAGCATTTT
-	TRBV15	TRBD2	TRBJ2-3	CATSEWDSGATDTQYF	TGTGCCACCAGCGAGTGGGATAGCGGGGCAACAGATACGCAGTATTTT
few	TRBV18	-	TRBJ1-1	CASSLYTSNTEAFF	TGTGCCAGCTCACTGTACACTTCGAACACTGAAGCTTTCTTT
many	TRBV4-1	-	TRBJ1-1	CASTPELRTEAFF	TGCGCCAGCACCCCAGAGTTGCGGACTGAAGCTTTCTTT
-	TRBV11-2	-	TRBJ2-1	CASTPRSYNEQFF	TGTGCCAGCACCCCTCGGTCCTACAATGAGCAGTTCTTC
few	TRBV6-2/TRBV6-3	TRBD1	TRBJ2-7	CASRSRGTDSHEQYF	TGTGCCAGCAGATCTCGAGGGACAGACTCCCACGAGCAGTACTTC
few	TRBV6-5	TRBD2	TRBJ2-3	CASSSYRPTSSSTDTQYF	TGTGCCAGCAGTTCATATCGACCGACTAGCAGTAGCACAGATACGCAGTATTTT
-	TRBV4-3	TRBD1	TRBJ1-1	CASRRDRAGGTEAFF	TGCGCCAGCAGGCGGGACAGGGCAGGTGGCACTGAAGCTTTCTTT
-	TRBV4-1	-	TRBJ1-2	CASSWGEAGHYGYTF	TGCGCCAGCAGCTGGGGCGAGGCTGGACACTATGGCTACACCTTC
few	TRBV6-5	-	TRBJ1-1	CASSSQGYGEAFF	TGTGCCAGCAGTTCACAGGGATACGGTGAAGCTTTCTTT
-	TRBV12-3/TRBV12-4	TRBD2	TRBJ2-3	CATKTSRGADTQYF	TGTGCCACCAAGACTAGCCGAGGGGCAGATACGCAGTATTTT
few	TRBV9	TRBD1	TRBJ2-1	CASSVAGQGFNEQFF	TGTGCCAGCAGCGTTGCGGGACAGGGGTTTAATGAGCAGTTCTTC
-	TRBV11-1	TRBD2	TRBJ2-1	CASGKQRGDNEQFF	TGTGCCAGCGGAAAGCAGCGGGGAGACAATGAGCAGTTCTTC
-	TRBV28	-	TRBJ2-7	CACAGDGYEQYF	TGTGCCTGTGCAGGGGATGGGTACGAGCAGTACTTC
few	TRBV7-2	-	TRBJ2-7	CASSFGRGETGEQYF	TGTGCCAGCAGCTTCGGCAGGGGCGAAACGGGTGAGCAGTACTTC
-	TRBV5-1	-	TRBJ1-1	CASSLLPFDEAFF	TGCGCCAGCAGCTTGCTCCCTTTCGATGAAGCTTTCTTT
few	TRBV20-1	-	TRBJ1-1	CSARSAVTEAFF	TGCAGTGCTAGATCCGCCGTCACTGAAGCTTTCTTT
few	TRBV2	-	TRBJ2-7	CASNYGTTYEQYF	TGTGCCAGCAACTACGGGACAACCTACGAGCAGTACTTC
few	TRBV9	-	TRBJ2-3	CASSVIAGDTQYF	TGTGCCAGCAGCGTTATAGCAGGGGATACGCAGTATTTT
many	TRBV20-1	TRBD1	TRBJ1-2	CSARDSAQGNYGYTF	TGCAGTGCTAGAGATTCGGCACAGGGGAACTATGGCTACACCTTC
-	TRBV6-5	TRBD2	TRBJ2-3	CASRNHGGESDTQYF	TGTGCCAGCAGAAATCACGGGGGGGAGTCAGATACGCAGTATTTT
many	TRBV5-1	TRBD1	TRBJ2-2	CASSLAGTDTGELFF	TGCGCCAGCAGCTTGGCCGGGACAGACACCGGGGAGCTGTTTTTT
few	TRBV10-1	-	TRBJ2-7	CASSDFGDSPYEQYF	TGCGCCAGCAGTGATTTTGGAGACAGTCCCTACGAGCAGTACTTC
few	TRBV5-1	-	TRBJ2-3	CASHVADTQYF	TGCGCCAGCCATGTCGCAGATACGCAGTATTTT